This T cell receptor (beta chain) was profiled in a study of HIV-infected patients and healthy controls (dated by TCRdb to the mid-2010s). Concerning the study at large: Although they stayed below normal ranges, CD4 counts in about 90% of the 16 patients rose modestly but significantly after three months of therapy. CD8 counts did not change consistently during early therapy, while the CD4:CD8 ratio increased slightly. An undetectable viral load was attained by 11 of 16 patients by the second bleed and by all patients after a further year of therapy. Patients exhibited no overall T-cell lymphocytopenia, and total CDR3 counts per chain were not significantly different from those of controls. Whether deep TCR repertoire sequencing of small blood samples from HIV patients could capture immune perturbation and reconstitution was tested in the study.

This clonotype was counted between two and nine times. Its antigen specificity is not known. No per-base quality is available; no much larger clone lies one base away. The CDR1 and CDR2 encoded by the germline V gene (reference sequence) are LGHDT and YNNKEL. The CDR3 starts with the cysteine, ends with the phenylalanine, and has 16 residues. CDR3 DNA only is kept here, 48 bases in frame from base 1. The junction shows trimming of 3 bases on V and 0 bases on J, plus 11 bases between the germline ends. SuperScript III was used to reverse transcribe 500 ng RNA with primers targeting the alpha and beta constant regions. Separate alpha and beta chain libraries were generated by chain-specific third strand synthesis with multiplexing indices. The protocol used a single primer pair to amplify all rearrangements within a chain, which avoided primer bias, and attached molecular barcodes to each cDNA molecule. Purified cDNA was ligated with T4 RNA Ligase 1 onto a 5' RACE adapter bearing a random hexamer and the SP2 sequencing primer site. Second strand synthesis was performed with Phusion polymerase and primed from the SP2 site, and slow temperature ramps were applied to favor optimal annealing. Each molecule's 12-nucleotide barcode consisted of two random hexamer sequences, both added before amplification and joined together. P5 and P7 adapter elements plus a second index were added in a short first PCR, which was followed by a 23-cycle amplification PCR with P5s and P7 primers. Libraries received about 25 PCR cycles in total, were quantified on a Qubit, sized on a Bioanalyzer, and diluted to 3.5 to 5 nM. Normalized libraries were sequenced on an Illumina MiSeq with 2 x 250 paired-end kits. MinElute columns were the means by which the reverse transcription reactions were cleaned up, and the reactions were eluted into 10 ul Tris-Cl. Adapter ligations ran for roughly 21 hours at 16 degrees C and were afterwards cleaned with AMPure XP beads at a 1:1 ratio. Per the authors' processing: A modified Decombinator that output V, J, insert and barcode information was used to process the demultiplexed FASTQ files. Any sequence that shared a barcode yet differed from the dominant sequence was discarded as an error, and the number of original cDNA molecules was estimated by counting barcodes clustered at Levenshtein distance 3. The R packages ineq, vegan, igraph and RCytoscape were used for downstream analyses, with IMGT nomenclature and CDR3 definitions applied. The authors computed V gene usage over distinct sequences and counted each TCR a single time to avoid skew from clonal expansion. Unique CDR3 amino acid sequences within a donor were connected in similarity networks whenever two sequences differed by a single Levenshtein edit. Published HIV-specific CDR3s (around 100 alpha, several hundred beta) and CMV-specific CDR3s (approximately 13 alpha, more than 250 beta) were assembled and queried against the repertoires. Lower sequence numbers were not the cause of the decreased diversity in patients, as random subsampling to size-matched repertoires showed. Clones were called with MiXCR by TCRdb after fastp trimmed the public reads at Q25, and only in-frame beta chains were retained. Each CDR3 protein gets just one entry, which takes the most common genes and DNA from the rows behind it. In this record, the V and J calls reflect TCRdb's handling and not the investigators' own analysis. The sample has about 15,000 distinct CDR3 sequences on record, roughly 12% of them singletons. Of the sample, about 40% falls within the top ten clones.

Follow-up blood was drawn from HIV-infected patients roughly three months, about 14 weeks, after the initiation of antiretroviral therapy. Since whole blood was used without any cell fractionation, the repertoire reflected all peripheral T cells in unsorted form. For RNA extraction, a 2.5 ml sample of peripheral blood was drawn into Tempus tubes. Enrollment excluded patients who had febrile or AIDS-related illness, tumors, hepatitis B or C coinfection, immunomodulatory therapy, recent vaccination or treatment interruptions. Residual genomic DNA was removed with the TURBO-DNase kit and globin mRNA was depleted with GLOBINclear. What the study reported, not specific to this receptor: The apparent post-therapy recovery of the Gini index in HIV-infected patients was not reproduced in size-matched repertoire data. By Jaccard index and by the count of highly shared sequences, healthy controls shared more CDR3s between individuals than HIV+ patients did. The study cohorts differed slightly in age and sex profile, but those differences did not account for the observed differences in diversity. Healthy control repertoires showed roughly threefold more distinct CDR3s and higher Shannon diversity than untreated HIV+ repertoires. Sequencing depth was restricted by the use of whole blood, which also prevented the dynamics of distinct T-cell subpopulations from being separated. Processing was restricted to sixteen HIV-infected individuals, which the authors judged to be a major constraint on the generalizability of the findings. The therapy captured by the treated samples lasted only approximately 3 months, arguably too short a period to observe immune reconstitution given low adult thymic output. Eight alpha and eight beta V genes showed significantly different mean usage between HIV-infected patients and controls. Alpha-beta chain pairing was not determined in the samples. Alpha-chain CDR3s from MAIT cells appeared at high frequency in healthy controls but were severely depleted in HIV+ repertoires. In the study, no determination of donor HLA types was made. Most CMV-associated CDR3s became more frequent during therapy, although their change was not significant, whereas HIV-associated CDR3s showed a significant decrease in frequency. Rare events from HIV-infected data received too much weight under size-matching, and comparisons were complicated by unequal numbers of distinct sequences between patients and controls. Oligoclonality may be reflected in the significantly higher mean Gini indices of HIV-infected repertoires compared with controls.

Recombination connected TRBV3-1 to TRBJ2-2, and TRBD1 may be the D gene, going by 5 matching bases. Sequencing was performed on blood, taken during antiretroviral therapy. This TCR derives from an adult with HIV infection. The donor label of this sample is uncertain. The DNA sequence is TGTGCCAGCAGCCAGTCCGACAGCACGAACACCGGGGAGCTGTTTTTT. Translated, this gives CASSQSDSTNTGELFF.